The 6 T cell receptor beta chains reported below all come from one sample, sequenced in a study of CD8 T cells in Susac syndrome (dated by TCRdb to the late 2010s). Library preparation employed the immunoSEQ multiplex PCR assay. RNA was extracted using the RNeasy kit, and about 0.45 to 1 ug of the RNA was reverse transcribed with random hexamers. Through fastp at Q25 and MiXCR, TCRdb rebuilt clones from the public reads, retaining in-frame beta chains. Rows are combined by CDR3 protein, so each entry shows the most common genes and DNA. The table for this sample lists 100,000 to 150,000 distinct CDR3 sequences; about 95% of them were counted only once. Over 0.07% of the sample is taken by the ten largest. The sequenced material came from CD4+ T cells from PBMCs. Receptor source: a human donor in good health.

The rearrangement uses TRBV9 and TRBJ2-7, with 10 bases that match TRBD1. Germline trimming cut 0 bases from V and 2 bases from J; bases unmatched to any gene: 2. Germline CDR1 reads SGDLS; CDR2 reads YYNGEE. CDR3 length equals 15 residues. The DNA for the CDR3 is TGTGCCAGCAGCGTAGGGACAGGGGGGACCTACGAGCAGTACTTC. It encodes CASSVGTGGTYEQYF.

The chain has TRBV7-8 and TRBJ2-1; D is uncertain. With 0 bases removed from V and 3 bases from J, the gap between germline ends came to 12 bases. The germline V gene has CDR1 SGHVS and CDR2 FQNEAQ. The CDR3 contains 16 residues. The CDR3 protein is CASSLARILIYNEQFF. CDR3 coding DNA: TGTGCCAGCAGCTTAGCCCGTATCCTGATCTACAATGAGCAGTTCTTC.

V and J are TRBV4-3 and TRBJ1-5; TRBD1 aligns across 7 bases. Germline-derived CDR1 and CDR2 are LGHNA and YSLEER. Trimming removed 0 bases from V and 5 bases from J; junction bases left unmatched: 7. The CDR3 is 16 amino acids. The CDR3 region has the DNA TGCGCCAGCAGCCAAGATTGGCGACAGGGATATCAGCCCCAGCATTTT. Translating gives CASSQDWRQGYQPQHF.

This clonotype was seen just once. The chain is built from TRBV29-1 and TRBJ1-5; 7 bases are a match to TRBD1. V trimming: 5 bases; J trimming: 1 base; junction bases outside the gene matches: 5. CDR1 and CDR2 (germline): SQVTM, ANQGSEA. The CDR3 is 14 residues long. CDR3 bases: TGCAGCGTTCAGCAGGGGGGGAGCAATCAGCCCCAGCATTTT. The encoded protein is CSVQQGGSNQPQHF.

This rearrangement joins TRBV29-1 to TRBJ2-5; 11 positions match TRBD1. Trimming took 4 bases from V and 5 from J; bases not matched to a gene: 0. The CDR3 loop spans 12 amino acids. Per the germline V gene, CDR1 is SQVTM and CDR2 is ANQGSEA. The CDR3 bases are TGCAGCGTTGGGACAGGGGGCGAGACCCAGTACTTC. This encodes CSVGTGGETQYF. The entire variable domain, with the rest obtained from reference TRBV29-1 and TRBJ2-5, is as follows: SAVISQKPSRDICQRGTSLTIQCQVDSQVTMMFWYRQQPGQSLTLIATANQGSEATYESGFVIDKFPISRPNLTFSTLTVSNMSPEDSSIYLCSVGTGGETQYFGPGTRLLVL.

The rearrangement uses TRBV25-1 and TRBJ1-3; D gene unclear. V shed 5 bases and J shed 4 bases, with 15 bases lying between them. CDR1 and CDR2 (germline): MGHDK, SYGVNS. The CDR3 covers 15 residues. CDR3 sequence reads: CASSPPWTGGNTIYF. In DNA form, the CDR3 reads TGTGCCAGCAGTCCCCCCTGGACGGGAGGAAACACCATATATTTT.